The 3 T cell receptor beta chains listed next were all sequenced from one sample in a study of cytomegalovirus exposure and HLA in healthy donors. The PCR ran on 60 Vbeta and 13 Jbeta primers. Clones were sequenced by immunoSEQ multiplex PCR, and TCRdb holds only the in-frame ones, with some missing. The sample includes about 93,000 clones, around 77% of them seen just once. Sequencing input: PBMCs. The receptors derive from a boy between 10 and 17 years old in good health and CMV-seronegative.

This CDR3 is CASNPGDSTYGYTF. CDR3 coding DNA: TGTGCCAGCAACCCCGGAGACTCAACCTATGGCTACACCTTC. This chain connects TRBV6-5 to TRBJ1-2; D not resolved. The germline CDR1 and CDR2 sequences are MNHEY and SVGAGI. The CDR3 spans 14 residues. Trimming removed 7 bases from V and 4 bases from J, with 16 bases in between.

The chain employs TRBV30 and TRBJ2-1, with a weak D call TRBD2 (5 bases). CDR3 size: 13 residues. Germline assignment: CDR1 GTSNPN and CDR2 SVGIG (reference sequence). V was pared by 3 bases and J by 3 bases, with 9 bases between. CDR3 sequence reads: CAWRELDYNEQFF. CDR3 nucleotides: TGTGCCTGGAGGGAACTAGACTACAATGAGCAGTTCTTC.

CDR3 loop: CASSRREAGTQYF. The DNA for the CDR3 is TGTGCCAGCAGCAGACGGGAGGCGGGGACCCAGTACTTC. This chain links TRBV7-3 with TRBJ2-5, with TRBD2 matching over 7 bases. In germline, CDR1 is SGHTA, CDR2 FQGTGA. V was pared by 5 bases and J by 7 bases, with 7 bases of the junction left unmatched. The CDR3 covers 13 residues.